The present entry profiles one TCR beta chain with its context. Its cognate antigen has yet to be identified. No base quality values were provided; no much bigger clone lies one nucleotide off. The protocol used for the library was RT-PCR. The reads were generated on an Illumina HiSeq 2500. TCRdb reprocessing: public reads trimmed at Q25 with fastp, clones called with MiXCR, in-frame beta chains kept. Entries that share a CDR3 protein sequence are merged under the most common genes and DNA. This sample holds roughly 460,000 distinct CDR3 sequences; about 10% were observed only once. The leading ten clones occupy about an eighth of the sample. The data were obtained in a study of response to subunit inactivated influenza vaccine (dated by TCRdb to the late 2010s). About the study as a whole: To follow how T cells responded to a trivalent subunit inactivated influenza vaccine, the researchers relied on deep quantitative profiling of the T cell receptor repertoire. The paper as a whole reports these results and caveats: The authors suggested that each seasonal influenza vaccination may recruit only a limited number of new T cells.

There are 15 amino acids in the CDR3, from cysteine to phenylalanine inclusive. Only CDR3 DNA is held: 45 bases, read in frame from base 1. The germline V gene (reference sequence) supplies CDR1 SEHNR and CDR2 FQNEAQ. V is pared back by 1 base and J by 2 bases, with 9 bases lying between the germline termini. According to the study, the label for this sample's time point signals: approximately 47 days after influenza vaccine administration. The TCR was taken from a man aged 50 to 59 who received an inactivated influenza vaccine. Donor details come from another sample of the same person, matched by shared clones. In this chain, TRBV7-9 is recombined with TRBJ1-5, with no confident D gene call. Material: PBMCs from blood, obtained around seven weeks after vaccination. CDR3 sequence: CASSLEGDGNQPQHF. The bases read TGTGCCAGCAGCTTAGAGGGAGACGGCAATCAGCCCCAGCATTTT.